The next 25 T cell receptor beta chains were all read from a single sample in a study of beta chain features in type 1 diabetes. Expressed TCRB transcripts were sequenced, since all the RNA that had been isolated was reverse transcribed. Profiling relied on immunoSEQ multiplex PCR, and the TCRdb table lists in-frame clones only, not all of them. The repertoire consists of roughly 610,000 clones, with 15% to 17% occurring once and the leading ten covering more than 0.08%. Sequencing was carried out using naive CD4+ T cells from blood. All receptors derive from a man between 18 and 29 years old in good health.

The V call is TRBV11-2, the J call TRBJ2-1; D not resolved. In germline, CDR1 is SGHAT, CDR2 FQNNGV. Trimming took off 5 bases at V and 15 bases at J, with 17 bases between the two ends. The CDR3 covers 12 residues. DNA for the CDR3: TGTGCCAGCAGCCAGCAGAGCCAACGTACGTTCTTC. Its translation is CASSQQSQRTFF.

The genes are TRBV10-3 and TRBJ1-1, with 9 bases fitting TRBD1. CDR1 ENHRY and CDR2 SYGVKD come from the germline V gene. J was trimmed by 5 bases and V by 2 bases; bases with no gene match: 3. CDR3 size: 14 residues. The CDR3 DNA follows: TGTGCCATCAGTGAGACGGACAGGGGTACTGAAGCTTTCTTT. It specifies CAISETDRGTEAFF.

V usage is TRBV29-1 and J usage is TRBJ2-7; 7 nucleotides line up with TRBD1. V dropped 6 bases and J dropped 4; count of bases not matched to a gene: 12. CDR1 and CDR2 (germline): SQVTM, ANQGSEA. The CDR3 sequence is 14 residues long. CDR3 amino acids: CSVIVRTGLYEQYF. The CDR3 nucleotides are TGCAGCGTGATAGTTAGGACAGGCCTATACGAGCAGTACTTC.

The chain uses TRBV28 and TRBJ2-3, with TRBD1 matching over 10 bases. J was trimmed by 2 bases and V by 2 bases; bases with no gene match: 4. The CDR3 is 16 amino acids. Germline assignment: CDR1 MDHEN and CDR2 SYDVKM. For the CDR3, the DNA is TGTGCCAGCAGTTTACGACAGGGGGCATACACAGATACGCAGTATTTT. Translating gives CASSLRQGAYTDTQYF.

This clone was recorded a few times. The CDR3 DNA sequence: TGTGCCAGCAGCGTAGATGGGACAGTAGCCTACGAGCAGTACTTC. This encodes CASSVDGTVAYEQYF. The chain recombines TRBV9 with TRBJ2-7, with TRBD1 identical over 7 bases. V lost 0 bases to trimming and J lost 2 bases; unmatched junction nucleotides: 5. This CDR3 is 15 amino acids long. Germline assignment: CDR1 SGDLS and CDR2 YYNGEE.

V is TRBV10-2 and J is TRBJ2-2; D ambiguous. There are 14 residues in the CDR3. Between the trimmed V and J ends, which lost 4 bases and 5 bases, there was a span of 11 bases. The germline CDR1 and CDR2 sequences are WSHSY and SAAADI. The CDR3, as DNA: TGCGCCAGCAGTGGGTCTATGGGGACCGGGGAGCTGTTTTTT. Translation gives CASSGSMGTGELFF.

Only a few counts were recorded for this clone. The chain combines TRBV9 with TRBJ1-2, with D perhaps TRBD1 (5 bases). Trimming removed 5 bases at V and 4 bases at J, with 15 bases between. This CDR3 is built from 14 residues. Per germline, CDR1 SGDLS and CDR2 YYNGEE. The CDR3 is CASRQGGNPYGYTF. Here the CDR3 DNA reads TGTGCCAGCAGGCAGGGTGGAAATCCCTATGGCTACACCTTC.

The genes are TRBV2 and TRBJ1-1; no definite D call. CDR1 is SNHLY, CDR2 FYNNEI, per germline. The CDR3 loop spans 14 amino acids. The ends were cut back, 3 bases at V and 1 base at J, with 9 bases in the middle. The CDR3 nucleotides read TGTGCCAGCAGTGACTATCCAGGGAACACTGAAGCTTTCTTT. Its translation: CASSDYPGNTEAFF.

The V call is TRBV7-9, the J call TRBJ1-2, with a possible D match to TRBD1 (5 bases). Germline CDR1 reads SEHNR; CDR2 reads FQNEAQ (reference sequence). Between the trimmed V and J ends, which lost 4 bases and 4 bases, there was a span of 16 bases. This CDR3 is built from 15 residues. For the CDR3, the DNA is TGTGCCAGCAGCTCCGACAGAACCCTTTCCTATGGCTACACCTTC. It yields the protein CASSSDRTLSYGYTF.

This clone occurred a few times. At one boundary the junction diverges from the germline segment, which might be a read error. The CDR3, as DNA: TGCCCTACAGGGTTAGGCAAAAACATTCAGTACTTC. Residues: CPTGLGKNIQYF. V is TRBV6-4 and J is TRBJ2-4; D possibly corresponds to TRBD1 (6 bases). The CDR3 is 12 residues long. The germline V gene encodes CDR1 MRHNA and CDR2 SNTAGT.

CDR3 DNA: TGTGCCAGCAGCTTAGGGACTAGCGGGTTCGAGCAGTACTTC. Residues: CASSLGTSGFEQYF. The gene calls are TRBV28 and TRBJ2-7, with 12 bases matching TRBD2. The CDR3 loop spans 14 amino acids. Germline CDR1 is MDHEN and CDR2 is SYDVKM. With V trimmed by 6 bases and J by 6 bases, 6 bases remained unmatched.

This clone showed up just a few times. V and J are TRBV4-3 and TRBJ2-3; D unclear. CDR1 LGHNA and CDR2 YSLEER come from the germline V gene. The CDR3 covers 15 residues. V dropped 4 bases and J dropped 1 base, with 12 bases sitting between them. CDR3 in DNA: TGCGCCAGCAGCCTAGGGCTCGCAGGCACAGATACGCAGTATTTT. Its protein product is CASSLGLAGTDTQYF.

This chain links TRBV5-1 with TRBJ2-2; 9 nucleotides agree with TRBD1. V shed 3 bases, J shed 4 bases, and the junction held 4 bases outside the gene matches. Germline V gene sequence: CDR1 SGHRS, CDR2 YFSETQ. The CDR3 is made up of 15 amino acids. The CDR3 protein is CASSSRTGATGELFF. CDR3 nucleotide sequence: TGCGCCAGCAGCTCCAGGACAGGGGCCACCGGGGAGCTGTTTTTT.

Notes on this clone: At the DNA level, this CDR3 is encoded by other sequences in the same sample as well. The genes are TRBV7-2 and TRBJ2-1; D call uncertain. Trimming removed 3 bases from V and 2 bases from J, with 8 bases in between. The CDR3 spans 14 residues. Germline loops: CDR1 SGHTA, CDR2 FQGNSA. The DNA for the CDR3 is TGTGCCAGCAGCTTCGGGCTAGCCTACAATGAGCAGTTCTTC. It yields the protein CASSFGLAYNEQFF.

The chain uses TRBV11-2 and TRBJ2-5, with TRBD1 matching 8 bases. Trimming took 10 bases from V and 4 from J; bases not matched to a gene: 5. Germline loops: CDR1 SGHAT, CDR2 FQNNGV. The CDR3 has 12 amino acids. CDR3 amino acids: CATTGVAETQYF. The CDR3 bases are TGTGCCACGACAGGGGTAGCAGAGACCCAGTACTTC.

This clone came up a few times. The J gene is TRBJ2-7, the V gene TRBV11-2; no definite D call. The CDR3 totals 11 residues. Trimming took 5 bases from V and 1 from J, leaving 3 bases between them. Germline V gene data show CDR1 as SGHAT and CDR2 as FQNNGV. The chain's CDR3 is CASSVSYEQYF. CDR3 DNA: TGTGCCAGCAGCGTTTCCTACGAGCAGTACTTC.

The chain links TRBV6-5 to TRBJ2-3; D is ambiguous. CDR3 size: 14 residues. Trimming stripped 0 bases from V and 3 bases from J, with 7 bases between. The germline gives CDR1 MNHEY, CDR2 SVGAGI. The CDR3, as DNA: TGTGCCAGCAGTTACTCGATTTGGACAGATACGCAGTATTTT. This sequence encodes CASSYSIWTDTQYF.

A few counts support this clone. The J gene is TRBJ2-4, the V gene TRBV28; D is undetermined. V was trimmed by 4 bases and J by 3 bases, leaving 16 bases between them. CDR3 length equals 16 residues. Germline CDR1 MDHEN, CDR2 SYDVKM. The CDR3 reads CASSSLMGIDKNIQYF. The CDR3, as DNA: TGTGCCAGCAGTTCCCTCATGGGGATTGACAAAAACATTCAGTACTTC.

This clone has more than one count but fewer than ten. The chain employs TRBV7-3 and TRBJ2-1; D is undetermined. From germline, CDR1 is SGHTA and CDR2 FQGTGA. This CDR3 region has 12 residues. Trimming left V 3 bases short and J 9 bases short, with 9 bases between. CDR3 nucleotide sequence: TGTGCCAGCAGCTTTGGCTCAAGTGAGCAGTTCTTC. Its translation: CASSFGSSEQFF.

The genes are TRBV27 and TRBJ2-1; TRBD1 matches 9 bases. This CDR3 comprises 18 residues. CDR1 and CDR2 from the germline V gene are MNHEY and SMNVEV (reference sequence). The V segment lost 3 bases and the J segment 0 bases; nucleotides outside the gene matches: 9. The CDR3 loop is CASSLAGTGLSSYNEQFF. CDR3 nucleotide sequence: TGTGCCAGCAGTTTGGCAGGGACAGGGCTTAGCTCCTACAATGAGCAGTTCTTC.

This chain links TRBV4-3 with TRBJ2-2, with 10 bases aligning to TRBD1. V lost 4 bases, J lost 6 bases, and 8 bases stayed unmatched. This CDR3 spans 16 amino acids. Germline V gene lookup returns CDR1 LGHNA and CDR2 YSLEER. In DNA, the CDR3 is TGCGCCAGCAGCCCGCGGGACAGGGGATATCCCGGGGAGCTGTTTTTT. This translates into CASSPRDRGYPGELFF.

The chain links TRBV19 to TRBJ2-1; 7 nucleotides align to TRBD1. The CDR3 contains 14 residues. CDR1 is LNHDA and CDR2 is SQIVND in the germline V gene (reference sequence). The junction had 3 bases not matched to a gene; V was cut back by 4 bases and J by 3 bases. This CDR3 is CASSKWTGYNEQFF. CDR3 bases: TGTGCCAGTAGTAAGTGGACAGGCTACAATGAGCAGTTCTTC.

V usage is TRBV11-2 and J usage is TRBJ1-5; tentatively, D is TRBD1 (5 bases). The CDR3 has 14 residues. Per the germline V gene, CDR1 is SGHAT and CDR2 is FQNNGV. V lost 5 bases and J lost 3, with 11 bases in between. CDR3 region: CASSPVGANQPQHF. The CDR3 nucleotides are TGTGCCAGCAGCCCGGTCGGGGCCAATCAGCCCCAGCATTTT. The variable domain in full, completed from reference TRBV11-2 and TRBJ1-5, reads EAGVAQSPRYKIIEKRQSVAFWCNPISGHATLYWYQQILGQGPKLLIQFQNNGVVDDSQLPKDRFSAERLKGVDSTLKIQPAKLEDSAVYLCASSPVGANQPQHFGDGTRLSIL.

V usage is TRBV7-9 and J usage is TRBJ2-3; 7 bases map to TRBD1. The CDR3 contains 13 residues. V lost 1 base, J lost 5 bases, and 0 bases stayed unmatched. Per the germline V gene, CDR1 is SEHNR and CDR2 is FQNEAQ (reference sequence). The CDR3 sequence is CASSLGDRDTQYF. CDR3 in DNA: TGTGCCAGCAGCTTAGGGGACAGAGATACGCAGTATTTT.

This clone was seen a few times. The gene calls are TRBV4-2 and TRBJ1-4, with 8 bases aligning to TRBD1. Germline CDR1 LGHNA, CDR2 YNFKEQ. The CDR3 is 16 residues long. The V gene end was trimmed by 4 bases and the J gene end by 8 bases; junction bases not matched to a gene: 12. CDR3 coding DNA: TGTGCCAGCAGCCGAGGAGATGACAGGGGTGAGGAAAAACTGTTTTTT. Translated, it gives CASSRGDDRGEEKLFF.